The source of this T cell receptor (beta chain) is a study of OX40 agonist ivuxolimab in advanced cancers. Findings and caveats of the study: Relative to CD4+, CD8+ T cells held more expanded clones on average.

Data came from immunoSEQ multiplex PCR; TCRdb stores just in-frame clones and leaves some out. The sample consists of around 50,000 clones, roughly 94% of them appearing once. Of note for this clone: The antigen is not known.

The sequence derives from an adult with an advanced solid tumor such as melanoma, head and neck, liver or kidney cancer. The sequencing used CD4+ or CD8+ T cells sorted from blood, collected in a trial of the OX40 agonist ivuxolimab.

The CDR3 bases are TGTGCCAGCAGTCCAAGGGAGACCCAGTACTTC. It yields the protein CASSPRETQYF. The gene calls are TRBV6-6 and TRBJ2-5; D uncertain. Germline-derived CDR1 and CDR2 are MNHNY and SVGAGI (reference sequence). The length of the CDR3 is 11 residues. The V and J ends lost 5 bases and 5 bases respectively, with 6 bases between them.